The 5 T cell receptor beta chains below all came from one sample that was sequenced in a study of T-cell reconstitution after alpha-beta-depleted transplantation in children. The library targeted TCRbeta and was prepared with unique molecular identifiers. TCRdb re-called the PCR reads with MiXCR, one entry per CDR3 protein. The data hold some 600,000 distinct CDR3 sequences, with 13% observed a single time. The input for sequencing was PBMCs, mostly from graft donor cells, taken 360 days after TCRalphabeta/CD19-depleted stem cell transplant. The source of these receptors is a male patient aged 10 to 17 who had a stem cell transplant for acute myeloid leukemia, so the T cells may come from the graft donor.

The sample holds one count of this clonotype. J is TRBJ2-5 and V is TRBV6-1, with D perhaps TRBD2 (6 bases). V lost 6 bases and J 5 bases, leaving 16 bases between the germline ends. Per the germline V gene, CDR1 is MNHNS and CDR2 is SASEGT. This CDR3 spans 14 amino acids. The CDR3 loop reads CASRSTIGGETQYF. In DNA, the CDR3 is TGTGCCAGCAGATCCACCATCGGAGGGGAGACCCAGTACTTC.

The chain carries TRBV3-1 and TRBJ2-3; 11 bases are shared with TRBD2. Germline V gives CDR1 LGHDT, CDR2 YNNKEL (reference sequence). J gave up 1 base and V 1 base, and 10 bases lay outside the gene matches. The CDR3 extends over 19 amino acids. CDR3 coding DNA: TGTGCCAGCAGCCAAGTCCGGGCTAGCGGGAGGTCCCGCACAGATACGCAGTATTTT. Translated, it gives CASSQVRASGRSRTDTQYF.

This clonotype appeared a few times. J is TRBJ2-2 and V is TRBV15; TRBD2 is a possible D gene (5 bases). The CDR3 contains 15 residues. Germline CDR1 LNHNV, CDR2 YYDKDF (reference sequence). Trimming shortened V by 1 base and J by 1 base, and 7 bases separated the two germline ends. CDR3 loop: CATSRGTLNTGELFF. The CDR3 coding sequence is TGTGCCACCAGCAGAGGGACTTTGAACACCGGGGAGCTGTTTTTT.

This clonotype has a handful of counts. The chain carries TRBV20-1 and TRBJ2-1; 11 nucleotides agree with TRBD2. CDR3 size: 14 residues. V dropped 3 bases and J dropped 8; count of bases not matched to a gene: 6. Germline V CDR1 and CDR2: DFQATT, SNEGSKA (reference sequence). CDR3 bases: TGCAGTGCTAGGGGGACTAGCGGAATATATGAGCAGTTCTTC. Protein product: CSARGTSGIYEQFF.

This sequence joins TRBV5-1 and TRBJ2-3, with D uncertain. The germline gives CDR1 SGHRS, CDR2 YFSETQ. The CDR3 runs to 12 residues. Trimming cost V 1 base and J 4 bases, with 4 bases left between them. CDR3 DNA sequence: TGCGCCAGCAGCTTGTACTCAGATACGCAGTATTTT. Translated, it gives CASSLYSDTQYF.